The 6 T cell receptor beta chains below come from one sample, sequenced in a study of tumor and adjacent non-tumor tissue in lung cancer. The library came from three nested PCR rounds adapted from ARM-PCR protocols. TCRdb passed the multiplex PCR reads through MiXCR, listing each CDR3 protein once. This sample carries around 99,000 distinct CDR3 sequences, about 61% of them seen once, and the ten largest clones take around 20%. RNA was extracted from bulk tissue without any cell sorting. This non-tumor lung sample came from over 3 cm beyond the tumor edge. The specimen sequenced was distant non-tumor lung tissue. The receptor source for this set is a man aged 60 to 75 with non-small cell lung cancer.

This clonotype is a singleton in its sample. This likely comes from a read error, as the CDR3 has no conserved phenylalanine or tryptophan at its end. The CDR3 DNA reads as TGCGCCAGCAGCCAAGCTGCCATCACGTCAAATACGCAGTATTCT. Translating gives CASSQAAITSNTQYS. The V gene is TRBV4-1, the J gene TRBJ2-3; D not certain. Between the trimmed V and J ends, which lost 1 base and 7 bases, there was a span of 15 bases. This CDR3 has 15 amino acids. Germline CDR1 is MGHRA and CDR2 is YSYEKL.

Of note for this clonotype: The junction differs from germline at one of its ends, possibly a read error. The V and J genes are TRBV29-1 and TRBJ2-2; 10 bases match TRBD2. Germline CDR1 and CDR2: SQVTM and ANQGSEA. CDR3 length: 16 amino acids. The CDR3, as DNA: TGTAGCGTGTACAGGACTAGCGGAACGAACACCGGGGAGCAGTTTTTT. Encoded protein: CSVYRTSGTNTGEQFF.

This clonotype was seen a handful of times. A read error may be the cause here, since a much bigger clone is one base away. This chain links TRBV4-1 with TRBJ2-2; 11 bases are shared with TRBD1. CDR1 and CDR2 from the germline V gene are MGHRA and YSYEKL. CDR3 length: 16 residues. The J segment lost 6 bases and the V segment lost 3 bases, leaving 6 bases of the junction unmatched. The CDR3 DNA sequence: TGCGCCAGCAGCCATAGGACAGGGGGCCTTTCCGGGGAGCTGTTTTTT. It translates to CASSHRTGGLSGELFF.

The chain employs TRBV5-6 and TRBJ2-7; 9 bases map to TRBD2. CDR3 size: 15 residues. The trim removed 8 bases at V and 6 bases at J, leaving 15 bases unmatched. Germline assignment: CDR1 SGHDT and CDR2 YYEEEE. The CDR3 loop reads CASNFRIAGAFEQYF. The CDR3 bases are TGTGCCAGTAATTTCCGAATAGCGGGAGCCTTCGAGCAGTACTTC.

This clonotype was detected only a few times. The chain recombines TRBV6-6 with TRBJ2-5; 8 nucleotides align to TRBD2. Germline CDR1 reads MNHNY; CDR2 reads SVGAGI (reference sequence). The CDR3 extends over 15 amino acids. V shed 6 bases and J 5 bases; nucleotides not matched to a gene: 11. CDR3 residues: CASRNTGRGDETQYF. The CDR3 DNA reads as TGTGCCAGCAGAAATACCGGGAGGGGGGATGAGACCCAGTACTTC.

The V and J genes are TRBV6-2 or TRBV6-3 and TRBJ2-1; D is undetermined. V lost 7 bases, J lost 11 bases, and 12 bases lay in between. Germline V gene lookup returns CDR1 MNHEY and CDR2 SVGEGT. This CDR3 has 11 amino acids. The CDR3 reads CASTQLNKQFF. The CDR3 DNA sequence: TGTGCCAGCACCCAGCTAAATAAGCAGTTCTTC.